This TCR beta chain is from a study of blood T cells in healthy people across ages (dated by TCRdb to 2014 to 2015). At the level of the whole study: In model experiments, template switching captured roughly one uniquely barcoded TCR beta cDNA molecule for every two T cells. To track age-related changes in TCR beta repertoire diversity, the study relied on deep sequencing normalized with unique cDNA molecular identifiers. Donors were grouped into four age groups: young (average about 15 years), middle-aged (approximately 41), aged (around 60) and long-lived (approximately 82). To avoid experimental bias, donors of different ages were spread randomly across the sequencing lanes. Using the same blood draw, the study looked at two additional independent replicas of 1 million unique cDNA reads for two donors, one aged 18 to 29 and the other aged 80 or older. Overall study results and their limits: Donor CMV infection status was unknown, potentially confounding age-related changes in expanded clonotypes. Observed TCR beta diversity correlated strongly with the percentage of naive T cells measured by flow cytometry. As age increased, observed TCR beta diversity per million T cells dropped in a roughly linear way, and a significant reduction was already evident by age roughly 40. Compared with the aged group, the long-lived group had more naive CD4+ T cells, fewer expanded clones and increased TCR diversity, a pattern suggesting age selection. Total diversity estimates from one million sequenced T cells were considered lower bounds and underestimates. Because profiling used bulk unsorted PBMCs, naive and antigen-experienced compartments could not be compared conclusively.

Libraries were made using 5' RACE. Sequencing used an Illumina HiSeq 2500. A second PCR of about 7 to 12 cycles was run with a J-beta primer mix and a sample-barcoded 5' primer. A template-switch 5' adaptor carrying 12 random nucleotides introduced a unique molecular identifier onto each TCR beta cDNA molecule. At least 2.5 million CDR3-containing paired-end reads were obtained from each sample. The Mint cDNA synthesis kit, primed by a TRBC-specific oligonucleotide, was used to synthesize first-strand cDNA from all RNA. Following uracil-DNA glycosylase treatment, all cDNA underwent a first 18-cycle PCR with the universal primers M1SS and BC2_uni_R. The published analysis was carried out like this. For normalization, 1 million high-quality reads, each with a distinct molecular identifier, were randomly selected from each sample. Reads with shared molecular identifiers were discarded instead of being binned into consensus sequences. CDR3 identification, clonotype clustering and error correction used MiTCR with a Q25 quality threshold and the strictest error-elimination algorithm. A nonparametric unseen species model with Euler transformation was used to estimate lower-bound total TCR beta diversity. The public reads were reanalyzed by TCRdb: fastp trimming at Q25, MiXCR alignment, in-frame beta chains only. When rows share a CDR3 protein, they turn into one entry using the most common DNA and genes. The V and J calls here are based on TCRdb, not the publication. Recorded for this sample are around 1.1 million distinct CDR3 sequences; more than 30% of them occurred a single time. The ten largest clonotypes hold 10% to 15% of the sample.

From the germline V gene, CDR1 is KGHSH and CDR2 is LQKENI. V lost 4 bases and J lost 3 bases; the stretch between them is 16 bases long. The CDR3 measures 16 amino acids from cysteine to phenylalanine. Only the CDR3 portion is preserved as DNA: 48 bases, with reading frame beginning at the first base. The donors were a few dozen Caucasian individuals from Russia, aged roughly 6 to 90 years, who were systemically healthy. Each donor gave roughly 9.5 milliliters of peripheral blood, collected into EDTA-treated Vacutainer tubes. Ficoll-Paque density-gradient centrifugation was used to isolate PBMCs, with at least 6.5 million obtained per sample. Trizol reagent was used to extract total RNA from the PBMCs, yielding at least 6 micrograms per sample. For every donor, flow cytometry on a PBMC aliquot measured the percentage of naive CD45RAhigh/CD27high T cells. This clonotype appeared a few times. Which antigen it targets is not known. Base qualities are missing; no much larger clone stands one base away.

This receptor was obtained from a man between 18 and 29 years old in good health. The sample was blood. This chain is built from TRBV18 and TRBJ2-1; a tentative D match to TRBD2 spans 6 bases. The nucleotides are TGTGCCAGCTCACAGGGACTCCCGCAAGTCTACAATGAGCAGTTCTTC. Its product reads: CASSQGLPQVYNEQFF.